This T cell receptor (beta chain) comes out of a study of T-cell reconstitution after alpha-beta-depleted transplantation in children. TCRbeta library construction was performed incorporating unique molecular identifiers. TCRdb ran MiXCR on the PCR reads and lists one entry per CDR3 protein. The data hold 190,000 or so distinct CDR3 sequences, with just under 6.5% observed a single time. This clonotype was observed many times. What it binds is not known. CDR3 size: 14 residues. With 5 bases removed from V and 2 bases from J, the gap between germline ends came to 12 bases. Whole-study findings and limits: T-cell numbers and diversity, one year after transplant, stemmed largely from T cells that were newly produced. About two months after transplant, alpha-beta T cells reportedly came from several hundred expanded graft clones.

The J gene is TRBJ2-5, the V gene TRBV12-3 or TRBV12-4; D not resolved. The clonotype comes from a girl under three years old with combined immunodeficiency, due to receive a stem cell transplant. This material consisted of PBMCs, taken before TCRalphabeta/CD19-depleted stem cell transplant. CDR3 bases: TGTGCCAGCAGTCTCAGGACGGATCAAGAGACCCAGTACTTC. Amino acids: CASSLRTDQETQYF.